Below are 25 T cell receptor beta chains sequenced from a single sample in a study of blood T cell repertoires in COVID-19. TCRdb keeps only in-frame clones here, not all; method: immunoSEQ multiplex PCR. The repertoire consists of 150,000 to 200,000 clones, with 80% to 90% occurring once and the leading ten covering 1.5% to 2%. Sequencing used peripheral blood. Source of these receptors: a man aged 18 to 29 who had recovered from COVID-19.

V is TRBV29-1 and J is TRBJ2-3; the match to TRBD2 covers 10 bases. The CDR3 extends over 20 amino acids. Losses at the gene ends were 0 bases for V and 2 bases for J; bases not matched to a gene: 17. CDR1 is SQVTM and CDR2 is ANQGSEA in the germline V gene. CDR3 nucleotides: TGCAGCGTTGAAGATGTAGTGGAGCGGGAGGGCCCCGATTACACAGATACGCAGTATTTT. It specifies CSVEDVVEREGPDYTDTQYF.

This CDR3 is CASSRQVPSTYEQYF. As DNA, the CDR3 is TGTGCCAGCAGTAGACAGGTACCTAGTACCTACGAGCAGTACTTC. The chain is built from TRBV28 and TRBJ2-7; a weak D match, TRBD1 (6 bases). CDR3 length equals 15 residues. CDR1 is MDHEN, CDR2 SYDVKM, per germline. The ends were cut back, 5 bases at V and 2 bases at J, with 16 bases in the middle.

The chain joins TRBV2 to TRBJ1-6; D is undetermined. This CDR3 has 14 amino acids. V was clipped by 8 bases and J by 7 bases, with 15 bases between them. Germline loops: CDR1 SNHLY, CDR2 FYNNEI. CDR3 bases: TGTGCCAGCGGATCCTCGAGGGCAAATTCACCCCTCCACTTT. It specifies CASGSSRANSPLHF.

This sequence joins TRBV5-1 and TRBJ2-7, with D maybe TRBD2 (5 bases). The V and J ends lost 5 bases and 3 bases respectively, with 15 bases between them. The length of the CDR3 is 14 residues. The germline V gene has CDR1 SGHRS and CDR2 YFSETQ. The CDR3 DNA is TGCGCCAGCAGGATCGGAGGCGGAAACTACGAGCAGTACTTC. Translation gives CASRIGGGNYEQYF.

For the CDR3, the DNA is TGTGCCAGCAGCCCACGGGACAGGCTAGGCTCCTACGAGCAGTACTTC. This sequence encodes CASSPRDRLGSYEQYF. This chain connects TRBV9 to TRBJ2-7; 8 bases map to TRBD1. With 4 bases clipped from V and 0 bases from J, the junction kept 9 bases outside the gene matches. Germline loops: CDR1 SGDLS, CDR2 YYNGEE. The CDR3 contains 16 residues.

The chain is built from TRBV14 and TRBJ1-5; D not resolved. Germline V gives CDR1 SGHDN, CDR2 FVKESK. V lost 4 bases and J lost 2, with 6 bases in between. This CDR3 has 13 amino acids. CDR3 DNA sequence: TGTGCCAGCAGCCTAGCTGGCAATCAGCCCCAGCATTTT. It encodes CASSLAGNQPQHF.

The rearrangement uses TRBV5-1 and TRBJ2-7; TRBD1 matches 7 bases. The CDR3 is 13 residues long. With V trimmed by 3 bases and J by 6 bases, 6 bases remained unmatched. Germline values: CDR1 SGHRS, CDR2 YFSETQ. CDR3 bases: TGCGCCAGCAGCTACGTAGGGGGCTCCGAGCAGTACTTC. It yields the protein CASSYVGGSEQYF. Filled out from reference TRBV5-1 and TRBJ2-7, the complete variable domain reads KAGVTQTPRYLIKTRGQQVTLSCSPISGHRSVSWYQQTPGQGLQFLFEYFSETQRNKGNFPGRFSGRQFSNSRSEMNVSTLELGDSALYLCASSYVGGSEQYFGPGTRLTVT.

This chain uses TRBV5-6 with TRBJ1-1, with unresolved D. The ends were cut back, 1 base at V and 4 bases at J, with 8 bases in the middle. The CDR3 runs to 13 residues. The germline V gene encodes CDR1 SGHDT and CDR2 YYEEEE. This chain's CDR3 is CASSLKGGTEAFF. The CDR3 DNA reads TGTGCCAGCAGCTTGAAAGGAGGCACTGAAGCTTTCTTT.

V gene TRBV9 combines with J gene TRBJ1-4; 9 bases map to TRBD1. V was pared by 0 bases and J by 0 bases, with 3 bases of the junction left unmatched. Germline values: CDR1 SGDLS, CDR2 YYNGEE. CDR3 length equals 17 residues. Here the CDR3 DNA reads TGTGCCAGCAGCGTAGGGACAGGGGAAGCAACTAATGAAAAACTGTTTTTT. Protein sequence: CASSVGTGEATNEKLFF.

The V and J genes are TRBV9 and TRBJ2-7; 8 nucleotides align to TRBD1. Germline trimming cut 3 bases from V and 4 bases from J; bases unmatched to any gene: 6. Germline loops: CDR1 SGDLS, CDR2 YYNGEE. CDR3 length equals 14 residues. The CDR3 loop is CASSATGQAYEQYF. The CDR3 DNA follows: TGTGCCAGCAGCGCCACGGGACAGGCTTACGAGCAGTACTTC.

The chain recombines TRBV11-2 with TRBJ2-5; D ambiguous. The ends were cut back, 3 bases at V and 4 bases at J, with 3 bases in the middle. Looked up from germline, CDR1 is SGHAT and CDR2 is FQNNGV. The CDR3 contains 11 residues. The CDR3 region is CASSFLETQYF. The CDR3 nucleotides are TGTGCCAGCAGCTTCCTAGAGACCCAGTACTTC. The whole variable domain, remainder taken from reference TRBV11-2 and TRBJ2-5, is EAGVAQSPRYKIIEKRQSVAFWCNPISGHATLYWYQQILGQGPKLLIQFQNNGVVDDSQLPKDRFSAERLKGVDSTLKIQPAKLEDSAVYLCASSFLETQYFGPGTRLLVL.

The chain has TRBV28 and TRBJ2-3; 8 bases line up with TRBD2. The CDR3 totals 15 residues. The V segment lost 6 bases and the J segment 5 bases; nucleotides outside the gene matches: 10. CDR1 is MDHEN and CDR2 is SYDVKM in the germline V gene. DNA for the CDR3: TGTGCCAGCAGGCCCTCGGGGGGGGCGCGAGATACGCAGTATTTT. Translated: CASRPSGGARDTQYF.

The chain's CDR3 is CASQNQGLYTEAFF. DNA of the CDR3: TGTGCCAGCCAAAACCAGGGATTGTACACTGAAGCTTTCTTT. V gene TRBV19 combines with J gene TRBJ1-1; D might be TRBD1 (5 bases). V dropped 9 bases and J dropped 3 bases, with 17 bases sitting between them. The germline gives CDR1 LNHDA, CDR2 SQIVND (reference sequence). This CDR3 is 14 amino acids long.

V usage is TRBV19 and J usage is TRBJ1-1, with D perhaps TRBD1 (5 bases). V lost 5 bases to trimming and J lost 0 bases, with 13 bases between them. CDR3 length: 15 amino acids. Germline CDR1 and CDR2: LNHDA and SQIVND (reference sequence). The CDR3 sequence is CASSVDSNLNTEAFF. The CDR3 DNA reads TGTGCCAGTAGTGTCGACAGCAACCTGAACACTGAAGCTTTCTTT.

V usage is TRBV28 and J usage is TRBJ2-4; D call uncertain. Germline V CDR1 and CDR2: MDHEN, SYDVKM. CDR3 length: 14 amino acids. V was trimmed by 7 bases and J by 0 bases, leaving 10 bases between them. The CDR3 protein is CASKQALAKNIQYF. The CDR3 DNA follows: TGTGCCAGCAAGCAGGCCCTAGCCAAAAACATTCAGTACTTC.

The gene calls are TRBV5-1 and TRBJ2-7; 7 nucleotides agree with TRBD1. CDR3 length equals 16 residues. Germline-derived CDR1 and CDR2 are SGHRS and YFSETQ. The V gene end was trimmed by 1 base and the J gene end by 0 bases; junction bases not matched to a gene: 7. The CDR3 sequence: CASSLPLRDSSYEQYF. Written as DNA, the CDR3 is TGCGCCAGCAGCTTGCCCCTCCGGGACAGCTCCTACGAGCAGTACTTC.

A single count supports this clone. This chain uses TRBV6-2 or TRBV6-3 with TRBJ2-1; 8 nucleotides match TRBD2. The V gene's germline CDR1 is MNHEY and CDR2 SVGEGT. V lost 6 bases to trimming and J lost 7 bases; unmatched junction nucleotides: 11. This CDR3 has 15 residues. CDR3 nucleotide sequence: TGTGCCAGCAGCCATAAAAAAGCGGGAGTGAATGAGCAGTTCTTC. Amino acid sequence: CASSHKKAGVNEQFF.

The V gene is TRBV9, the J gene TRBJ2-1; 10 nucleotides agree with TRBD1. Germline loops: CDR1 SGDLS, CDR2 YYNGEE. J gave up 6 bases and V 1 base, and 7 bases lay outside the gene matches. CDR3 size: 16 residues. The CDR3 sequence: CASSVRTGGNFNEQFF. CDR3 nucleotide sequence: TGTGCCAGCAGCGTACGGACAGGGGGGAATTTCAATGAGCAGTTCTTC.

The V gene is TRBV6-5, the J gene TRBJ2-5; D remains ambiguous. Germline CDR1 and CDR2: MNHEY and SVGAGI. This CDR3 comprises 15 residues. With 0 bases removed from V and 5 bases from J, the gap between germline ends came to 13 bases. The CDR3 is CASSYSISQLETQYF. The CDR3, as DNA: TGTGCCAGCAGTTACTCGATTTCCCAGTTGGAGACCCAGTACTTC.

The rearrangement links TRBV27 to TRBJ2-1; 12 nucleotides match TRBD2. This CDR3 is built from 15 residues. Trimming at V came to 3 bases and at J to 6 bases, leaving 3 bases not matched to a gene. Germline CDR1 is MNHEY and CDR2 is SMNVEV (reference sequence). CDR3 nucleotide sequence: TGTGCCAGCAGTTTCGGACTAGCGGGGATCAATGAGCAGTTCTTC. This encodes CASSFGLAGINEQFF.

This chain links TRBV4-2 with TRBJ1-1, with unresolved D. The CDR3 length is 14 residues. The V gene's germline CDR1 is LGHNA and CDR2 YNFKEQ. Between the trimmed V and J ends, which lost 0 bases and 4 bases, there was a span of 9 bases. DNA for the CDR3: TGTGCCAGCAGCCAAGAATCCGTCGGCACTGAAGCTTTCTTT. Amino acid sequence: CASSQESVGTEAFF.

The rearrangement uses TRBV7-9 and TRBJ2-3; D ambiguous. Germline V gene sequence: CDR1 SEHNR, CDR2 FQNEAQ (reference sequence). The V gene lost 4 bases and the J gene lost 8 bases, with 10 bases spanning the gap. There are 12 residues in the CDR3. The CDR3 here is CASSSDRGTQYF. DNA for the CDR3: TGTGCCAGCAGCTCCGACCGAGGTACGCAGTATTTT.

This CDR3 is CASSLTGTGEQYF. The CDR3 DNA reads as TGTGCCAGCAGTTTAACGGGAACGGGCGAGCAGTACTTC. This chain links TRBV12-3 or TRBV12-4 with TRBJ2-7, with D tentatively TRBD2 (5 bases). The V end was cut by 2 bases, the J end by 6 bases, with 11 bases between. This CDR3 has 13 amino acids.

V and J are TRBV6-5 and TRBJ2-7; 7 nucleotides match TRBD2. The V segment lost 6 bases and the J segment 2 bases; nucleotides outside the gene matches: 10. CDR3 length equals 15 residues. The V gene's germline CDR1 is MNHEY and CDR2 SVGAGI. The CDR3 reads CASSQSGVAAYEQYF. The CDR3 bases are TGTGCCAGCAGCCAGAGCGGGGTTGCCGCCTACGAGCAGTACTTC.

V gene TRBV6-6 combines with J gene TRBJ1-2; unclear D gene. Germline-derived CDR1 and CDR2 are MNHNY and SVGAGI (reference sequence). The CDR3 covers 14 residues. Trimming shortened V by 0 bases and J by 4 bases, and 9 bases separated the two germline ends. CDR3 DNA: TGTGCCAGCAGTTACTCGGTCCCTACCTATGGCTACACCTTC. Translated: CASSYSVPTYGYTF.